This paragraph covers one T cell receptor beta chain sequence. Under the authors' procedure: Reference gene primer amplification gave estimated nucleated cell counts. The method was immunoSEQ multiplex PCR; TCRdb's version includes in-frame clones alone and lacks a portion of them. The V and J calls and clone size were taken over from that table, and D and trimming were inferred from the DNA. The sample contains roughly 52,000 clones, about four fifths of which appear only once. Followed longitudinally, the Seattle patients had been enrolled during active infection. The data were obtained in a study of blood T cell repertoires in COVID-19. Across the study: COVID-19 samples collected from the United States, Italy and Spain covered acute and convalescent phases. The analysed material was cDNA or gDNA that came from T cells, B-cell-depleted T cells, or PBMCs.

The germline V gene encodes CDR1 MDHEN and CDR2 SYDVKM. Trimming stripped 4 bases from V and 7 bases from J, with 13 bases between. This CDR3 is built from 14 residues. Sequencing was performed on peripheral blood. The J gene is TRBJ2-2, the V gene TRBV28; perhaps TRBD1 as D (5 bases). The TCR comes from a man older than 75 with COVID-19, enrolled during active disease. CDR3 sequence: CASSWSGSGGELFF. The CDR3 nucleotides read TGTGCCAGCAGTTGGTCAGGGTCTGGCGGGGAGCTGTTTTTT.